The 26 T cell receptor beta chains presented below share a single source sample, sequenced in a study of memory CD4+ T cells and cytomegalovirus serostatus. The sort gate was single viable CD3+CD4+CD8-CD45RO+ cells for memory CD4+ T cells. The data were produced by immunoSEQ multiplex PCR, yet TCRdb's version contains in-frame clones alone and is incomplete. Of around 63,000 clones detected, 76% appear once; the ten largest clones hold roughly 4.7%. Sequenced: memory CD4+ T cells from blood. These receptors were taken from an adult in good health and CMV-seropositive.

The gene calls are TRBV4-2 and TRBJ2-3; D is unresolved. Per the germline V gene, CDR1 is LGHNA and CDR2 is YNFKEQ. CDR3 length: 17 residues. Deletions cut 0 bases from V and 0 bases from J, with 13 bases between. CDR3 in amino acids: CASSQDVVAASTDTQYF. In nucleotides, the CDR3 is TGTGCCAGCAGCCAAGATGTGGTAGCAGCAAGCACAGATACGCAGTATTTT.

CDR3 nucleotide sequence: TGTGCCAGTAGCTCACTACAGGGAGGGGATCAGCCCCAGCATTTT. Encoded protein: CASSSLQGGDQPQHF. V usage is TRBV19 and J usage is TRBJ1-5; D may be TRBD1 (6 bases). Deletions cut 6 bases from V and 5 bases from J, with 17 bases between. Germline V gene data show CDR1 as LNHDA and CDR2 as SQIVND (reference sequence). CDR3 length equals 15 residues.

A single count supports this clone. The chain is built from TRBV2 and TRBJ1-2, with D tentatively TRBD1 (6 bases). The CDR3 is 15 amino acids. Germline V CDR1 and CDR2: SNHLY, FYNNEI. The V and J ends lost 2 bases and 0 bases respectively, with 10 bases between them. The CDR3 loop reads CASSERGTSNYGYTF. The CDR3 DNA sequence: TGTGCCAGCAGTGAAAGGGGGACCTCTAACTATGGCTACACCTTC.

This chain uses TRBV11-2 with TRBJ2-1; 7 bases are shared with TRBD2. CDR3 length equals 18 residues. Germline V lookup: CDR1 SGHAT, CDR2 FQNNGV. The junction had 12 bases not matched to a gene; V was cut back by 4 bases and J by 0 bases. This CDR3 reads CASSSPSGPSTSYNEQFF. In DNA form, the CDR3 reads TGTGCCAGCAGCTCCCCTAGCGGCCCGTCTACCTCCTACAATGAGCAGTTCTTC.

The J gene is TRBJ2-1, the V gene TRBV5-6; D gene uncertain. The germline V and J ends were trimmed by 1 base and 6 bases, with 8 bases remaining between them. The length of the CDR3 is 13 residues. CDR1 SGHDT and CDR2 YYEEEE come from the germline V gene. DNA of the CDR3: TGTGCCAGCAGCTTGTCCAGAGGCAATGAGCAGTTCTTC. It encodes CASSLSRGNEQFF. The whole variable domain, remainder taken from reference TRBV5-6 and TRBJ2-1, is DAGVTQSPTHLIKTRGQQVTLRCSPKSGHDTVSWYQQALGQGPQFIFQYYEEEERQRGNFPDRFSGHQFPNYSSELNVNALLLGDSALYLCASSLSRGNEQFFGPGTRLTVL.

Only one count was recorded for this clone. The chain employs TRBV10-2 and TRBJ2-5; D is perhaps TRBD2 (6 bases). The CDR3 extends over 17 amino acids. V was pared by 2 bases and J by 3 bases, with 19 bases between. Germline loops: CDR1 WSHSY, CDR2 SAAADI. CDR3 protein: CASSELPPRGPKETQYF. The CDR3 nucleotides are TGCGCCAGCAGTGAGCTTCCGCCGCGGGGCCCTAAAGAGACCCAGTACTTC.

This chain uses TRBV11-2 with TRBJ2-5; 8 bases are shared with TRBD2. This CDR3 is 13 amino acids long. The junction had 2 bases not matched to a gene; V was cut back by 3 bases and J by 5 bases. Germline assignment: CDR1 SGHAT and CDR2 FQNNGV. The CDR3: CASSFSGEETQYF. The CDR3 DNA reads TGTGCCAGCAGCTTTAGCGGGGAGGAGACCCAGTACTTC.

J is TRBJ1-1 and V is TRBV5-1; 8 bases align to TRBD1. This CDR3 contains 13 residues. The V and J ends lost 4 bases and 7 bases, in that order; junction bases with no gene match: 6. Germline CDR1 SGHRS, CDR2 YFSETQ. The DNA of the CDR3 is TGCGCCAGCAGCCTAACAGGGGGGAGTGAAGCTTTCTTT. Translating gives CASSLTGGSEAFF. Supplemented by reference TRBV5-1 and TRBJ1-1, the full variable domain reads KAGVTQTPRYLIKTRGQQVTLSCSPISGHRSVSWYQQTPGQGLQFLFEYFSETQRNKGNFPGRFSGRQFSNSRSEMNVSTLELGDSALYLCASSLTGGSEAFFGQGTRLTVV.

This clone was counted between two and nine times. The chain uses TRBV9 and TRBJ2-2, with 7 bases identical to TRBD2. There are 17 residues in the CDR3. Germline V gene sequence: CDR1 SGDLS, CDR2 YYNGEE. With 0 bases clipped from V and 4 bases from J, the junction kept 9 bases outside the gene matches. The chain's CDR3 is CASSVGGGGHGTGELFF. The CDR3 DNA reads TGTGCCAGCAGCGTAGGGGGGGGAGGGCATGGCACCGGGGAGCTGTTTTTT.

The V gene is TRBV7-2, the J gene TRBJ2-2, with D perhaps given as TRBD1 or TRBD2 (5 bases each). Trimming left V 3 bases short and J 6 bases short, with 8 bases between. The CDR3 loop spans 13 amino acids. The V gene's germline CDR1 is SGHTA and CDR2 FQGNSA. DNA for the CDR3: TGTGCCAGCAGCTTGCTGGGGGCCGGGGAGCTGTTTTTT. Translation gives CASSLLGAGELFF. Based on the CDR3 plus reference TRBV7-2 and TRBJ2-2, the full variable domain is GAGVSQSPSNKVTEKGKDVELRCDPISGHTALYWYRQSLGQGLEFLIYFQGNSAPDKSGLPSDRFSAERTGGSVSTLTIQRTQQEDSAVYLCASSLLGAGELFFGEGSRLTVL.

V gene TRBV7-9 combines with J gene TRBJ2-1; no clear D. Trimming left V 1 base short and J 8 bases short, with 9 bases between. Germline V lookup: CDR1 SEHNR, CDR2 FQNEAQ (reference sequence). The CDR3 loop spans 13 amino acids. CDR3 coding DNA: TGTGCCAGCAGCTTAGGCCCTCTTCATGAGCAGTTCTTC. Its translation is CASSLGPLHEQFF. The variable domain in full, with the rest retrieved from reference TRBV7-9 and TRBJ2-1, is DTGVSQNPRHKITKRGQNVTFRCDPISEHNRLYWYRQTLGQGPEFLTYFQNEAQLEKSRLLSDRFSAERPKGSFSTLEIQRTEQGDSAMYLCASSLGPLHEQFFGPGTRLTVL.

The sample holds a few counts of this clone. The chain carries TRBV7-9 and TRBJ2-3; D call uncertain. Germline V CDR1 and CDR2: SEHNR, FQNEAQ (reference sequence). This CDR3 region has 15 residues. The ends were cut back, 6 bases at V and 7 bases at J, with 20 bases in the middle. Written as DNA, the CDR3 is TGTGCCAGCAGAGACGGATACAGCGACGGCTATACGCAGTATTTT. This codes for CASRDGYSDGYTQYF.

The chain combines TRBV7-3 with TRBJ2-5; D may be TRBD2 (6 bases). The CDR3 length is 16 residues. V was trimmed by 5 bases and J by 1 base, leaving 17 bases between them. CDR1 and CDR2 (germline): SGHTA, FQGTGA. Written as DNA, the CDR3 is TGTGCCAGCAGCCCCCGAGGCGGGGCCCCCCAAGAGACCCAGTACTTC. As protein: CASSPRGGAPQETQYF.

This rearrangement joins TRBV28 to TRBJ1-4, with D possibly being TRBD1 (6 bases). Germline CDR1 MDHEN, CDR2 SYDVKM. The V gene lost 6 bases and the J gene lost 7 bases, with 15 bases spanning the gap. The CDR3 extends over 14 amino acids. The CDR3 here is CASSSSGVGEKLFF. The CDR3, as DNA: TGTGCCAGCAGCTCCTCAGGGGTGGGTGAAAAACTGTTTTTT.

The rearrangement uses TRBV2 and TRBJ2-1, with a possible D match to TRBD1 (6 bases). This CDR3 region has 15 residues. The V gene's germline CDR1 is SNHLY and CDR2 FYNNEI. Trimming took off 4 bases at V and 4 bases at J, with 14 bases between the two ends. DNA of the CDR3: TGTGCCAGCAGTGTAGACAGGCCTGGGTACAATGAGCAGTTCTTC. Translating gives CASSVDRPGYNEQFF.

The rearrangement uses TRBV27 and TRBJ2-3; 11 bases align to TRBD2. With 2 bases clipped from V and 0 bases from J, the junction kept 7 bases outside the gene matches. Germline CDR1 and CDR2: MNHEY and SMNVEV (reference sequence). The CDR3 runs 18 residues. CDR3 amino acids: CASSLEVASGGSTDTQYF. The CDR3 DNA reads TGTGCCAGCAGTTTAGAGGTGGCTAGCGGGGGGAGCACAGATACGCAGTATTTT.

The J gene is TRBJ1-5, the V gene TRBV27; D is unresolved. This CDR3 is built from 17 residues. Trimming stripped 4 bases from V and 7 bases from J, with 23 bases between. Germline CDR1 is MNHEY and CDR2 is SMNVEV (reference sequence). The CDR3 loop reads CASSSYGPDRYGQPQHF. Written as DNA, the CDR3 is TGTGCCAGCAGTTCTTACGGGCCAGACCGATACGGACAGCCCCAGCATTTT.

V usage is TRBV28 and J usage is TRBJ1-4; D remains ambiguous. Germline lookup yields CDR1 MDHEN and CDR2 SYDVKM. Trimming pared 5 bases from V and 7 bases from J, leaving 17 bases between. There are 15 residues in the CDR3. The CDR3 nucleotides read TGTGCCAGCAGTCCGCGGGGAGGGTTAGGTGAAAAACTGTTTTTT. Its translation: CASSPRGGLGEKLFF.

V gene TRBV9 combines with J gene TRBJ1-4, with 9 bases lining up with TRBD1. Germline trimming cut 4 bases from V and 5 bases from J; bases unmatched to any gene: 6. CDR1 SGDLS and CDR2 YYNGEE come from the germline V gene. The CDR3 runs to 15 residues. The CDR3 loop is CASSPPGTGNEKLFF. The CDR3 DNA sequence: TGTGCCAGCAGCCCACCCGGGACAGGGAATGAAAAACTGTTTTTT.

Only a few counts were recorded for this clone. V is TRBV9 and J is TRBJ2-1; 11 bases line up with TRBD2. Germline V gene sequence: CDR1 SGDLS, CDR2 YYNGEE. The CDR3 is 16 amino acids. V shed 4 bases and J 3 bases; nucleotides not matched to a gene: 6. CDR3 nucleotide sequence: TGTGCCAGCAGCCAACGAGGGACTAGCGGCTACAATGAGCAGTTCTTC. This gives the protein CASSQRGTSGYNEQFF.

This chain connects TRBV30 to TRBJ1-3; D perhaps matches TRBD1 (5 bases). The CDR3 length is 16 residues. Per germline, CDR1 GTSNPN and CDR2 SVGIG (reference sequence). V was cut by 1 base and J by 0 bases, with 13 bases left in between. The CDR3 DNA is TGTGCCTGGAGTGCCGGGACGCTCAGCTCTGGAAACACCATATATTTT. Amino acid sequence: CAWSAGTLSSGNTIYF.

This clone has more than one count but fewer than ten. The chain links TRBV5-1 to TRBJ1-2; no firm D call. V lost 4 bases and J 4 bases, leaving 14 bases between the germline ends. The CDR3 has 14 amino acids. The germline V gene encodes CDR1 SGHRS and CDR2 YFSETQ. As DNA, the CDR3 is TGCGCCAGCAGCCTCCCTGACCTTTCCTATGGCTACACCTTC. It is translated as CASSLPDLSYGYTF. The full variable domain, in which reference TRBV5-1 and TRBJ1-2 provide the parts outside the CDR3, is KAGVTQTPRYLIKTRGQQVTLSCSPISGHRSVSWYQQTPGQGLQFLFEYFSETQRNKGNFPGRFSGRQFSNSRSEMNVSTLELGDSALYLCASSLPDLSYGYTFGSGTRLTVV.

This clone was recorded only once. V is TRBV28 and J is TRBJ2-1; the match to TRBD2 covers 11 bases. Germline V gives CDR1 MDHEN, CDR2 SYDVKM. This CDR3 contains 13 residues. The trim removed 8 bases at V and 10 bases at J, leaving 7 bases unmatched. DNA of the CDR3: TGTGCCAGCCGCTGGGCTAGCGGGGGGGAGCAGTTCTTC. Residues: CASRWASGGEQFF.

The chain uses TRBV11-2 and TRBJ2-7; D might be TRBD2 (6 bases). Per the germline V gene, CDR1 is SGHAT and CDR2 is FQNNGV. Trimming cost V 4 bases and J 2 bases, with 9 bases left between them. This CDR3 has 13 residues. DNA for the CDR3: TGTGCCAGCAGCTCGTGGGGGGCCTACGAGCAGTACTTC. This translates into CASSSWGAYEQYF.

This chain uses TRBV4-3 with TRBJ2-5; D remains ambiguous. The germline gives CDR1 LGHNA, CDR2 YSLEER. V gave up 1 base and J gave up 1 base, with 4 bases separating them. This CDR3 contains 13 residues. The CDR3 is CASSQGTQETQYF. The CDR3 DNA reads as TGCGCCAGCAGCCAAGGGACCCAAGAGACCCAGTACTTC.

This clone was counted a few times. The rearrangement uses TRBV29-1 and TRBJ2-3; the D gene is possibly TRBD1 (5 bases). This CDR3 spans 13 amino acids. The germline gives CDR1 SQVTM, CDR2 ANQGSEA. The V end lost 4 bases, the J end lost 3 bases, and 11 bases lay between the germline ends. This CDR3 is CSVAQGLTDTQYF. CDR3 in DNA: TGCAGCGTTGCTCAGGGTCTTACAGATACGCAGTATTTT.